Presented here are 5 T cell receptor beta chains from one specimen sequenced in a study of T cells in Graves' hyperthyroidism and ophthalmopathy. TCR beta CDR3 region amplification was performed from RNA transcripts. First-round RT-PCR targeting the TCR CDR3 was performed with the HTBI primer set. TCRdb itself ran the multiplex PCR reads through MiXCR, one entry per CDR3 protein. The data hold about 400,000 distinct CDR3 sequences, with 15% to 19% observed a single time. Sequencing was done on a sample of blood. Every receptor here comes from a woman aged 18-29 years with Graves' hyperthyroidism that later progressed to Graves' ophthalmopathy.

This clonotype was observed many times. The chain links TRBV5-4 to TRBJ2-7; 8 bases align to TRBD2. This CDR3 contains 16 residues. Germline CDR1 and CDR2: SGHNT and YYREEE (reference sequence). After removal of 0 bases from V and 2 bases from J, the junction contained 7 bases not matched to a gene. CDR3 coding DNA: TGTGCCAGCAGCTTGGCCGGACGGGAGGGAACCTACGAGCAGTACTTC. Translation: CASSLAGREGTYEQYF.

On this clonotype itself: With a much larger clone just one base away, this may be a read error. The chain has TRBV20-1 and TRBJ1-1; D remains ambiguous. The CDR3 has 11 amino acids. V was clipped by 5 bases and J by 4 bases, with 8 bases between them. Germline CDR1 reads DFQATT; CDR2 reads SNEGSKA (reference sequence). Here the CDR3 DNA reads TGCAGTGCTCAGAGGAGCACTGAAGCTTTCTTT. Its protein is CSAQRSTEAFF.

This clonotype was observed a few times. The rearrangement links TRBV7-9 to TRBJ2-3; 7 nucleotides match TRBD2. This CDR3 has 15 amino acids. J lost 4 bases, V lost 1 base, and 5 bases had no gene match. CDR1 and CDR2 from the germline V gene are SEHNR and FQNEAQ (reference sequence). This CDR3 reads CASSLGAGAADTQYF. The CDR3 DNA is TGTGCCAGCAGCTTAGGGGCGGGAGCCGCAGATACGCAGTATTTT.

This clonotype was seen many times. The chain combines TRBV6-1 with TRBJ1-5, with a possible D match to TRBD1 (6 bases). The CDR3 has 13 amino acids. With 7 bases removed from V and 6 bases from J, the gap between germline ends came to 13 bases. Germline lookup yields CDR1 MNHNS and CDR2 SASEGT. CDR3 nucleotides: TGTGCCAGCACCCTACAGGGTTCTCAGCCCCAGCATTTT. It translates to CASTLQGSQPQHF.

This clonotype was recorded many times. The chain recombines TRBV7-2 with TRBJ1-1; D might be TRBD1 (6 bases). CDR3 length: 13 amino acids. The V and J ends lost 5 bases and 1 base respectively, with 8 bases between them. Germline values: CDR1 SGHTA, CDR2 FQGNSA. CDR3 sequence reads: CASSRQANTEAFF. The CDR3 DNA follows: TGTGCCAGCAGCAGACAGGCGAACACTGAAGCTTTCTTT.